One sample yielded the 21 T cell receptor beta chains listed below, sequenced in a study of blood T cells in healthy people across ages (dated by TCRdb to between 2014 and 2017). The library came from 5' RACE. Sequencer: Illumina HiSeq 2500. A second PCR of about 7 to 12 cycles was run with a J-beta primer mix and a sample-barcoded 5' primer. Through fastp at Q25 and MiXCR, TCRdb rebuilt clones from the public reads, retaining in-frame beta chains. Duplicate CDR3 protein sequences are folded into a single record with the most common DNA and genes. This sample is represented by hundreds of thousands of distinct CDR3 sequences; less than 70% of them were singletons. The ten largest make up about 42% of the sample. The sample was blood. The receptors were gathered from a man older than 75 in good health.

The chain links TRBV2 to TRBJ2-6; D is ambiguous. Germline V gene sequence: CDR1 SNHLY, CDR2 FYNNEI. V lost 0 bases and J lost 0, with 12 bases in between. The CDR3 runs 18 residues. The CDR3 nucleotides are TGTGCCAGCAGTGAAGCTTCTTTCAGCAGCTCTGGGGCCAACGTCCTGACTTTC. Protein: CASSEASFSSSGANVLTF.

The V and J genes are TRBV20-1 and TRBJ2-7; the match to TRBD1 covers 10 bases. The CDR3 runs 15 residues. Germline V gene lookup returns CDR1 DFQATT and CDR2 SNEGSKA (reference sequence). With V trimmed by 2 bases and J by 2 bases, 6 bases remained unmatched. CDR3 nucleotide sequence: TGCAGTGCTAGATCGGGACAGGGGACCACCTACGAGCAGTACTTC. This codes for CSARSGQGTTYEQYF.

The V call is TRBV5-1, the J call TRBJ2-1, with TRBD1 matching over 9 bases. The CDR3 extends over 15 amino acids. Germline CDR1 is SGHRS and CDR2 is YFSETQ. J gave up 4 bases and V 5 bases, and 7 bases lay outside the gene matches. In DNA, the CDR3 is TGCGCCAGCAGTTTCGGGGACAGGGAATACAATGAGCAGTTCTTC. It specifies CASSFGDREYNEQFF. Supplemented by reference TRBV5-1 and TRBJ2-1, the full variable domain reads KAGVTQTPRYLIKTRGQQVTLSCSPISGHRSVSWYQQTPGQGLQFLFEYFSETQRNKGNFPGRFSGRQFSNSRSEMNVSTLELGDSALYLCASSFGDREYNEQFFGPGTRLTVL.

The V gene is TRBV24-1, the J gene TRBJ2-1; a possible D gene is TRBD1 (6 bases). Trimming stripped 4 bases from V and 9 bases from J, with 12 bases between. The CDR3 consists of 13 residues. CDR1 and CDR2 from the germline V gene are KGHDR and SFDVKD. The CDR3 bases are TGTGCCACCAGTGACTTGACAGGTAGTGAGCAGTTCTTC. Amino acid sequence: CATSDLTGSEQFF.

Here the CDR3 reads CSAEPSGSLYEQYF. In DNA form, the CDR3 reads TGCAGTGCAGAACCTAGCGGGAGTTTGTACGAGCAGTACTTC. The chain links TRBV20-1 to TRBJ2-7, with 10 nucleotides matching TRBD2. Unmatched junction bases numbered 9, after V lost 6 bases and J lost 4 bases. This CDR3 contains 14 residues. Germline V gene data show CDR1 as DFQATT and CDR2 as SNEGSKA (reference sequence).

The rearrangement uses TRBV7-2 and TRBJ2-7; 7 bases line up with TRBD1. The CDR3 runs 13 residues. From germline, CDR1 is SGHTA and CDR2 FQGNSA. The V segment lost 5 bases and the J segment 5 bases; nucleotides outside the gene matches: 6. The CDR3 loop is CASSANRGNEQYF. Written as DNA, the CDR3 is TGTGCCAGCAGCGCCAACAGGGGAAACGAGCAGTACTTC.

This clonotype was counted a single time. The chain carries TRBV6-2 or TRBV6-3 and TRBJ2-5; the D call may be TRBD1 or TRBD2 (5 bases each). The J call may be wrong; the DNA end is better matched by TRBJ2-7. Germline-derived CDR1 and CDR2 are MNHEY and SVGEGT. The CDR3 has 14 amino acids. The CDR3 bases are TGTGCCAGCAGTTACTCGAGAGGGGCACACGAGCAGTACTTC. Translated: CASSYSRGAHEQYF.

This clonotype has at least ten counts. The chain joins TRBV29-1 to TRBJ2-7; maybe TRBD1 (5 bases). Looked up from germline, CDR1 is SQVTM and CDR2 is ANQGSEA. Trimming cost V 4 bases and J 3 bases, with 10 bases left between them. The length of the CDR3 is 12 residues. The CDR3 is CSVGPGIYEQYF. CDR3 nucleotides: TGCAGCGTTGGACCAGGGATCTACGAGCAGTACTTC.

As concerns this clonotype: An end of the junction differs from the germline gene, which may be a read error. This chain links TRBV7-2 with TRBJ1-5; possibly TRBD1 for D (5 bases). The CDR3 is 15 residues long. Germline lookup yields CDR1 SGHTA and CDR2 FQGNSA. The CDR3 protein is CASSLAWGRNQSQHF. In DNA, the CDR3 is TGTGCCAGCAGCTTAGCGTGGGGACGGAATCAGTCCCAGCATTTT.

The chain employs TRBV7-9 and TRBJ2-7, with 7 nucleotides matching TRBD2. Germline V CDR1 and CDR2: SEHNR, FQNEAQ (reference sequence). J gave up 0 bases and V 6 bases, and 5 bases lay outside the gene matches. The CDR3 is 14 amino acids. The CDR3 loop reads CASRSSGNSYEQYF. The CDR3 nucleotides read TGTGCCAGCAGATCCAGCGGGAACTCCTACGAGCAGTACTTC.

V usage is TRBV3-1 and J usage is TRBJ1-1, with D possibly matching TRBD1 (6 bases). Germline V gives CDR1 LGHDT, CDR2 YNNKEL (reference sequence). The V and J ends lost 4 bases and 1 base respectively, with 10 bases between them. The CDR3 runs 14 residues. The CDR3 bases are TGTGCCAGCAGCCTCGGGACACAGAACACTGAAGCTTTCTTT. Translating gives CASSLGTQNTEAFF.

The V and J genes are TRBV27 and TRBJ2-1, with D perhaps TRBD2 (6 bases). The germline V gene encodes CDR1 MNHEY and CDR2 SMNVEV (reference sequence). Deletions cut 1 base from V and 9 bases from J, with 19 bases between. The CDR3 covers 16 residues. As DNA, the CDR3 is TGTGCCAGCAGTTTATGGTCGGGGGTGGCGGGGAGTGAGCAGTTCTTC. Translation gives CASSLWSGVAGSEQFF.

This chain uses TRBV5-1 with TRBJ2-4, with 8 bases fitting TRBD1. J gave up 6 bases and V 4 bases, and 6 bases lay outside the gene matches. Germline assignment: CDR1 SGHRS and CDR2 YFSETQ. The CDR3 runs to 14 residues. The CDR3 here is CASSPGQVGNIQYF. CDR3 in DNA: TGCGCCAGCAGCCCGGGACAGGTCGGAAACATTCAGTACTTC.

V gene TRBV12-3 or TRBV12-4 combines with J gene TRBJ2-5; D possibly corresponds to TRBD1 (6 bases). The CDR3 loop spans 14 amino acids. V lost 6 bases and J lost 5, with 16 bases in between. CDR3 amino acids: CASRGAGRVETQYF. For the CDR3, the DNA is TGTGCCAGCAGGGGGGCAGGGAGAGTGGAGACCCAGTACTTC.

The rearrangement uses TRBV7-6 and TRBJ2-1, with TRBD2 matching 12 bases. The J segment lost 12 bases and the V segment lost 5 bases, leaving 11 bases of the junction unmatched. The V gene's germline CDR1 is SGHVS and CDR2 FNYEAQ. The CDR3 is made up of 15 amino acids. CDR3 residues: CASSQVLAGGVGQFF. In nucleotides, the CDR3 is TGTGCCAGCAGCCAAGTACTAGCGGGAGGTGTAGGGCAGTTCTTC.

As concerns this clonotype: One junction end disagrees with the germline gene, perhaps due to a read error. The V call is TRBV29-1, the J call TRBJ2-4; possible D gene TRBD2, 6 bases. Gene TRBJ2-7 matches the end of the DNA better, so the J call may be wrong. This CDR3 has 13 residues. Germline-derived CDR1 and CDR2 are SQVTM and ANQGSEA. CDR3 sequence (DNA): TGCAGCGTTGGCGGGGCCGACTCCTTCGAGCAGTACTTC. The encoded protein is CSVGGADSFEQYF.

In regard to this clonotype: One end of the junction does not line up with germline, which may come from a read error. The chain uses TRBV7-9 and TRBJ1-4; no definite D call. The CDR3 runs to 15 residues. Per germline, CDR1 SEHNR and CDR2 FQNEAQ (reference sequence). Here the CDR3 DNA reads TGTGCCAGCAGCGCCCGGGCCCCCGCGAATGAAAGACTGTTTTTT. Protein product: CASSARAPANERLFF.

The J gene is TRBJ2-5, the V gene TRBV3-1; 7 bases line up with TRBD1. The DNA end lines up better with TRBJ2-7; the J call may be wrong. CDR3 size: 12 residues. Germline V CDR1 and CDR2: LGHDT, YNNKEL (reference sequence). CDR3 sequence reads: CASSTRGLEQYF. CDR3 nucleotide sequence: TGTGCCAGCAGCACTAGGGGGCTCGAGCAGTACTTC.

V usage is TRBV12-3 or TRBV12-4 and J usage is TRBJ2-5; perhaps TRBD2 as D (5 bases). The assigned J gene may be wrong: the sequence end matches TRBJ2-7 better. This CDR3 is built from 18 residues. CDR3 protein: CASSLTKKIPVGAYEQYF. DNA of the CDR3: TGTGCCAGCAGTTTAACTAAAAAAATCCCGGTGGGAGCCTACGAGCAGTACTTC.

The CDR3 DNA sequence: TGTGCCAGCAGTTACTCGCTCCGGGTCAACACAGACAATGAGCAGTTCTTC. It yields the protein CASSYSLRVNTDNEQFF. V and J are TRBV6-6 and TRBJ2-1; no reliable D call. The CDR3 is made up of 17 amino acids. Germline-derived CDR1 and CDR2 are MNHNY and SVGAGI (reference sequence). Between the trimmed V and J ends, which lost 0 bases and 5 bases, there was a span of 17 bases.

The chain links TRBV3-1 to TRBJ2-3; no definite D call. The CDR3 is 13 residues long. Germline V gene lookup returns CDR1 LGHDT and CDR2 YNNKEL (reference sequence). V was clipped by 1 base and J by 4 bases, with 6 bases between them. The CDR3 loop is CASSQANPDTQYF. The DNA for the CDR3 is TGTGCCAGCAGCCAAGCTAACCCAGATACGCAGTATTTT.